One sample yielded the 5 T cell receptor beta chains listed below, sequenced in a study of T cells in Graves' hyperthyroidism and ophthalmopathy. From RNA transcripts, TCR beta CDR3 regions were amplified. The HTBI primer set was used in a first-round RT-PCR of the TCR CDR3. TCRdb reanalysed the multiplex PCR reads using MiXCR and keeps one entry per CDR3 protein. The sample includes around 300,000 distinct CDR3 sequences, about 15% of them seen just once. Sequencing used blood. The receptors shown here come from a woman aged 30 to 39 with Graves' hyperthyroidism.

V usage is TRBV29-1 and J usage is TRBJ2-1; 7 nucleotides line up with TRBD2. CDR3 length equals 15 residues. V dropped 6 bases and J dropped 2; count of bases not matched to a gene: 10. The germline V gene encodes CDR1 SQVTM and CDR2 ANQGSEA. The CDR3 DNA reads TGCAGCGTCCTGTTAGCGGGTCCTCCCTACAATGAGCAGTTCTTC. Translated, it gives CSVLLAGPPYNEQFF.

Many counts were recorded for this clonotype. V gene TRBV28 combines with J gene TRBJ2-1, with 7 bases identical to TRBD2. Germline CDR1 and CDR2: MDHEN and SYDVKM. This CDR3 contains 14 residues. V shed 6 bases, J shed 9 bases, and the junction held 11 bases outside the gene matches. The CDR3 region has the DNA TGTGCCAGCAGCCGCGGTGGGGGGGGTGGTGAGCAGTTCTTC. It specifies CASSRGGGGGEQFF.

This clonotype was recorded only once. The V call is TRBV20-1, the J call TRBJ1-1; no clear D. Germline V gene sequence: CDR1 DFQATT, CDR2 SNEGSKA (reference sequence). The CDR3 has 11 amino acids. Trimming pared 2 bases from V and 7 bases from J, leaving 8 bases between. CDR3 DNA: TGCAGTGCTAGAATCGACGGTGAAGCTTTCTTT. It yields the protein CSARIDGEAFF.

There are many counts of this clonotype. The chain couples TRBV11-2 to TRBJ1-5; D gene ambiguous. This CDR3 contains 15 residues. Trimming cost V 1 base and J 2 bases, with 9 bases left between them. The germline CDR1 and CDR2 sequences are SGHAT and FQNNGV. For the CDR3, the DNA is TGTGCCAGCAGCTTAGGTGGTCTGCGCAATCAGCCCCAGCATTTT. Translating it yields CASSLGGLRNQPQHF.

This clonotype has only a few counts. V is TRBV10-3 and J is TRBJ1-1, with no clear D. Germline loops: CDR1 ENHRY, CDR2 SYGVKD. V shed 4 bases and J shed 7 bases, with 16 bases lying between them. The CDR3 is 14 amino acids. As DNA, the CDR3 is TGTGCCATCAGTGGCAGCCAGCGCAGGTTTGAAGCTTTCTTT. Its translation: CAISGSQRRFEAFF.